This entry lists 7 T cell receptor beta chains sequenced from one sample in a study of T cells in Graves' hyperthyroidism and ophthalmopathy. There were TCR beta CDR3 regions amplified from RNA transcripts. HTBI primers were used for first-round RT-PCR of the TCR CDR3. TCRdb re-called the multiplex PCR reads with MiXCR, one entry per CDR3 protein. Of more than 300,000 distinct CDR3 sequences in the sample, about 17% were seen once. Input material: blood. The receptors derive from a young woman with Graves' hyperthyroidism that later progressed to Graves' ophthalmopathy.

There are many counts of this clonotype. The chain carries TRBV28 and TRBJ1-5; D is possibly TRBD1 (6 bases). The V and J ends lost 7 bases and 5 bases respectively, with 15 bases between them. From germline, CDR1 is MDHEN and CDR2 SYDVKM. The CDR3 consists of 14 residues. The CDR3: CASTNLQGDQPQHF. Written as DNA, the CDR3 is TGTGCCAGCACCAATCTACAGGGCGATCAGCCCCAGCATTTT. The full variable domain, completed using reference TRBV28 and TRBJ1-5, is DVKVTQSSRYLVKRTGEKVFLECVQDMDHENMFWYRQDPGLGLRLIYFSYDVKMKEKGDIPEGYSVSREKKERFSLILESASTNQTSMYLCASTNLQGDQPQHFGDGTRLSIL.

There are many counts of this clonotype. This chain links TRBV28 with TRBJ1-3, with a possible D match to TRBD1 (6 bases). This CDR3 is 11 amino acids long. Trimming cost V 6 bases and J 8 bases, with 8 bases left between them. The germline V gene encodes CDR1 MDHEN and CDR2 SYDVKM. CDR3 in DNA: TGTGCCAGCAGAGAGGGGGACACCATATATTTT. It encodes CASREGDTIYF.

The chain has TRBV2 and TRBJ2-2, with 8 bases lining up with TRBD2. This CDR3 is built from 13 residues. The V gene end was trimmed by 8 bases and the J gene end by 7 bases; junction bases not matched to a gene: 6. Germline CDR1 SNHLY, CDR2 FYNNEI. The CDR3 DNA sequence: TGTGCCAGCGCGCGGGAGGTCCACGGGGAGCTGTTTTTT. This encodes CASAREVHGELFF.

Ten or more counts support this clonotype. The V and J genes are TRBV28 and TRBJ2-3; possible D gene TRBD2, 6 bases. V shed 2 bases and J shed 6 bases, with 15 bases lying between them. This CDR3 region has 15 residues. Per germline, CDR1 MDHEN and CDR2 SYDVKM. The CDR3 protein is CASSLVGREVDTQYF. For the CDR3, the DNA is TGTGCCAGCAGTTTAGTAGGCAGGGAGGTGGATACGCAGTATTTT. The full variable domain, its missing parts supplied by reference TRBV28 and TRBJ2-3, is DVKVTQSSRYLVKRTGEKVFLECVQDMDHENMFWYRQDPGLGLRLIYFSYDVKMKEKGDIPEGYSVSREKKERFSLILESASTNQTSMYLCASSLVGREVDTQYFGPGTRLTVL.

The chain employs TRBV7-8 and TRBJ1-1; 10 bases map to TRBD1. V gave up 6 bases and J gave up 8 bases; unmatched junction bases: 9. This CDR3 has 14 residues. Germline CDR1 and CDR2: SGHVS and FQNEAQ. The CDR3 DNA is TGTGCCAGCAGACCGACAGGGGGCGCCGGGGAAGCTTTCTTT. It encodes CASRPTGGAGEAFF.

This clonotype was seen a few times. The V gene is TRBV5-4, the J gene TRBJ1-2, with 7 positions matching TRBD1. The CDR3 runs to 13 residues. CDR1 SGHNT and CDR2 YYREEE come from the germline V gene (reference sequence). The junction had 6 bases not matched to a gene; V was cut back by 3 bases and J by 7 bases. Written as DNA, the CDR3 is TGTGCCAGCAGCTCGGACAGGACTCTTGGCTACACCTTC. Translated, it gives CASSSDRTLGYTF.

This chain uses TRBV19 with TRBJ2-6, with 8 bases lining up with TRBD1. The germline gives CDR1 LNHDA, CDR2 SQIVND (reference sequence). The V segment lost 3 bases and the J segment 0 bases; nucleotides outside the gene matches: 7. The CDR3 has 18 amino acids. In DNA form, the CDR3 reads TGTGCCAGTAGTATCAGGACAGGGAGTTACTCTGGGGCCAACGTCCTGACTTTC. Encoded protein: CASSIRTGSYSGANVLTF.